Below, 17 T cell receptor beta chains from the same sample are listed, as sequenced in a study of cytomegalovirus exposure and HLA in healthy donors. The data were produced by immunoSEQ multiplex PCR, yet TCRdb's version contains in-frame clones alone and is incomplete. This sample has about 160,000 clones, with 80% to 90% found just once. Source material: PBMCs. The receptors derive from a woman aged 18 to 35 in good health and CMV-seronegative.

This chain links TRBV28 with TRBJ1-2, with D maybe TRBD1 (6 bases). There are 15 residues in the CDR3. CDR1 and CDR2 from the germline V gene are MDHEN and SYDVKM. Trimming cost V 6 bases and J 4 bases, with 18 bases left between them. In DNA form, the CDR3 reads TGTGCCAGCAGCGCCGGACAGCTCGGCGCCTATGGCTACACCTTC. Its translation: CASSAGQLGAYGYTF.

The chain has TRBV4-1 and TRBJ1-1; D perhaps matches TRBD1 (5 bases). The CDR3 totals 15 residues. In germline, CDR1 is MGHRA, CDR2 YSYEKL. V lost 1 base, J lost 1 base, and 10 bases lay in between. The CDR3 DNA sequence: TGCGCCAGCAGCCAAGTATGGGGGGAGAACACTGAAGCTTTCTTT. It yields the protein CASSQVWGENTEAFF.

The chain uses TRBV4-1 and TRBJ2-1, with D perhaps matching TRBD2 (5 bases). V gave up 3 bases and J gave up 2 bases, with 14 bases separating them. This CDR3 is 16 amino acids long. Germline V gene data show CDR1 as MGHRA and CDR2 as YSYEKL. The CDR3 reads CASSQSPTRAYNEQFF. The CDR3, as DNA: TGCGCCAGCAGCCAGTCCCCCACTAGAGCCTACAATGAGCAGTTCTTC.

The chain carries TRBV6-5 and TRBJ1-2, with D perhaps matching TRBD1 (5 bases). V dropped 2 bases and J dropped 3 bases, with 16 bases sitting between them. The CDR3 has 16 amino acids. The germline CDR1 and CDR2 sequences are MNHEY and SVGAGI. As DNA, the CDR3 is TGTGCCAGCAGTTACAGGGATGTTCAGGGTGACTATGGCTACACCTTC. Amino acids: CASSYRDVQGDYGYTF.

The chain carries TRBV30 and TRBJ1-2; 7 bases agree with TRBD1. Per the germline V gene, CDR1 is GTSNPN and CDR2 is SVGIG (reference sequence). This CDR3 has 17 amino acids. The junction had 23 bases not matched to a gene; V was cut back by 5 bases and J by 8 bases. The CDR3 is CAWHSFGPDRVRRGYTF. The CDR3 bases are TGTGCCTGGCACTCCTTTGGCCCCGACAGGGTTCGACGGGGCTACACCTTC.

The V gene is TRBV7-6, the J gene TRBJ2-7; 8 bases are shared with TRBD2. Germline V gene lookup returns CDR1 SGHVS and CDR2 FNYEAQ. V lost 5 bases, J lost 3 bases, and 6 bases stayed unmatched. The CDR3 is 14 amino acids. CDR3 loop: CASSPPGGGYEQYF. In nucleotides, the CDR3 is TGTGCCAGCAGCCCCCCGGGGGGGGGCTACGAGCAGTACTTC.

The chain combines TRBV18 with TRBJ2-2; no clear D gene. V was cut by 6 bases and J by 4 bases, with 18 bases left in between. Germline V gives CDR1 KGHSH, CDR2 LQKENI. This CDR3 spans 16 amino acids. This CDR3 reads CASSIDQTLGTGELFF. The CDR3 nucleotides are TGTGCCAGCTCGATCGACCAGACTCTCGGCACCGGGGAGCTGTTTTTT.

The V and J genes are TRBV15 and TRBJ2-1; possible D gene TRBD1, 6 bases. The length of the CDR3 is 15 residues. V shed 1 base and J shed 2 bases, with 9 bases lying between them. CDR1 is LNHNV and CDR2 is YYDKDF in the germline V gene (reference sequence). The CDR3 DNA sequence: TGTGCCACCAGCAGAGGCGAGGGGGCCTACAATGAGCAGTTCTTC. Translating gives CATSRGEGAYNEQFF.

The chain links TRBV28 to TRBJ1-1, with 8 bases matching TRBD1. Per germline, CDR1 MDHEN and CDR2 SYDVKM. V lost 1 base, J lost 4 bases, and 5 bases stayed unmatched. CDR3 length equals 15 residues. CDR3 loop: CASSLFRTGSTEAFF. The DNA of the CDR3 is TGTGCCAGCAGTTTATTCCGGACAGGGAGCACTGAAGCTTTCTTT. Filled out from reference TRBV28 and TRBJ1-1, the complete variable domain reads DVKVTQSSRYLVKRTGEKVFLECVQDMDHENMFWYRQDPGLGLRLIYFSYDVKMKEKGDIPEGYSVSREKKERFSLILESASTNQTSMYLCASSLFRTGSTEAFFGQGTRLTVV.

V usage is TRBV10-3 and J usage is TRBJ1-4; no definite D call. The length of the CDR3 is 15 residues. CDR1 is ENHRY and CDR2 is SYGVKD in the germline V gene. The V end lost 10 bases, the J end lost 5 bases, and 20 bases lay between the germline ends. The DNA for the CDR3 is TGTGCCACCCACATTGGTGAGGGAGGGAATGAAAAACTGTTTTTT. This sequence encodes CATHIGEGGNEKLFF.

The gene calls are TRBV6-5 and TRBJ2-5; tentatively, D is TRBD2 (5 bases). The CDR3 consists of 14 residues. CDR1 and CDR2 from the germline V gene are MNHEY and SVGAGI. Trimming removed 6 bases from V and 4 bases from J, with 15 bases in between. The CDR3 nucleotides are TGTGCCAGCAGCCCTTCGACGGGGAGAGAGACCCAGTACTTC. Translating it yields CASSPSTGRETQYF.

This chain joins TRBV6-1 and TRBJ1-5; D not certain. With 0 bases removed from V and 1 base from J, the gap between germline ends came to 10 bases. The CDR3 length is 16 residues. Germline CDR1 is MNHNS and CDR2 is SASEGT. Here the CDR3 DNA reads TGTGCCAGCAGTGAAGCGACTATGACCAGCAATCAGCCCCAGCATTTT. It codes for CASSEATMTSNQPQHF.

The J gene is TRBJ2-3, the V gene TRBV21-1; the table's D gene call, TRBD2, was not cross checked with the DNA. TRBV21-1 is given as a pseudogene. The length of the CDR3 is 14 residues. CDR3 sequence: CASSLAGVPDTQYF. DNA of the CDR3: TGTGCCAGCAGTTTAGCGGGAGTACCAGATACGCAGTATTTT.

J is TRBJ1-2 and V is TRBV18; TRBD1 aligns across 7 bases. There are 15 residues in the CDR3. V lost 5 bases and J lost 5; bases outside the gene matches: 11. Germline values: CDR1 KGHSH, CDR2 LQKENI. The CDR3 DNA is TGTGCCAGCTCATCTTCCGGGACAGAAGTATATGGCTACACCTTC. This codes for CASSSSGTEVYGYTF.

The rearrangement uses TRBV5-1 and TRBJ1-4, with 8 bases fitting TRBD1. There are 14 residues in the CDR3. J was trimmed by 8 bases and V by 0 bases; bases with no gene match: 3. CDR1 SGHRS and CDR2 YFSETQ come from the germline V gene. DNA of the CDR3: TGCGCCAGCAGCTTGGGGACAGGGAAGGAAAAACTGTTTTTT. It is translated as CASSLGTGKEKLFF.

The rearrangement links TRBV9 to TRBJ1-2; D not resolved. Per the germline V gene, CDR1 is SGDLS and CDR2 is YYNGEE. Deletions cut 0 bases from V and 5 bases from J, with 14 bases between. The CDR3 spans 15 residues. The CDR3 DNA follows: TGTGCCAGCAGCGTAGTTGAACAGTCGGCTTATGGCTACACCTTC. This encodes CASSVVEQSAYGYTF. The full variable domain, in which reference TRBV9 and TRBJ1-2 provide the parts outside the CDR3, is DSGVTQTPKHLITATGQRVTLRCSPRSGDLSVYWYQQSLDQGLQFLIQYYNGEERAKGNILERFSAQQFPDLHSELNLSSLELGDSALYFCASSVVEQSAYGYTFGSGTRLTVV.

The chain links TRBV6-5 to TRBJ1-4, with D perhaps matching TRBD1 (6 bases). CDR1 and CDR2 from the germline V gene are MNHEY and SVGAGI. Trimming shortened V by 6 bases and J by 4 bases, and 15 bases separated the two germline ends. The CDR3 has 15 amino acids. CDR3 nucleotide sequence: TGTGCCAGCAGAGGGTTCGGACAGATTAATGAAAAACTGTTTTTT. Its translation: CASRGFGQINEKLFF.